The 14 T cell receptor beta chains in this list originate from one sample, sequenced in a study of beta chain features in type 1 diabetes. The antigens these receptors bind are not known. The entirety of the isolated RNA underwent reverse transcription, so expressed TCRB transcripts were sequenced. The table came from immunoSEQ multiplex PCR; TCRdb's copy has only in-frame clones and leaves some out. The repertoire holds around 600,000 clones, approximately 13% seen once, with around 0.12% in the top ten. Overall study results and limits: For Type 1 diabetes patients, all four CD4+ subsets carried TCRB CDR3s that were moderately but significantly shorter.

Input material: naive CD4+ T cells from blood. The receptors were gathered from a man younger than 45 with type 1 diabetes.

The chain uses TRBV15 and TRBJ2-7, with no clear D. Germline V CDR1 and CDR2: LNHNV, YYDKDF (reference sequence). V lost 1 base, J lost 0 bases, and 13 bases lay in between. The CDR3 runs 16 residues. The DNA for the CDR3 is TGTGCCACCAGCAGAGTTGGGGTCAACAGCTCCTACGAGCAGTACTTC. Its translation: CATSRVGVNSSYEQYF.

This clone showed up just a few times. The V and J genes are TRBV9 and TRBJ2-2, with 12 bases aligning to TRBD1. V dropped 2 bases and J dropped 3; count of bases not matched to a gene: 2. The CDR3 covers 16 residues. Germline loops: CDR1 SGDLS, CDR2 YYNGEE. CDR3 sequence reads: CASSVGTGGDTGELFF. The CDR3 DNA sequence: TGTGCCAGCAGCGTTGGGACAGGGGGCGACACCGGGGAGCTGTTTTTT.

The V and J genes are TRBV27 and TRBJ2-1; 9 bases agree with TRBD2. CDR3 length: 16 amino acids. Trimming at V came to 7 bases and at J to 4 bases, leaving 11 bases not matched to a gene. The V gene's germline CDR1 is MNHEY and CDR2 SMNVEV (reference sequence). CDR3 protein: CASTLTSTSGYNEQFF. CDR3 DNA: TGTGCCAGCACCCTTACCTCGACTAGCGGATACAATGAGCAGTTCTTC.

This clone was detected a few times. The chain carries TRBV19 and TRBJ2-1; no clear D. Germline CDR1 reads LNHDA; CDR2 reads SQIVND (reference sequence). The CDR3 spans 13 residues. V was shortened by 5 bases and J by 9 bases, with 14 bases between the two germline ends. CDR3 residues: CASSLPGVTEQFF. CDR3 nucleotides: TGTGCCAGTAGTTTGCCTGGGGTGACTGAGCAGTTCTTC.

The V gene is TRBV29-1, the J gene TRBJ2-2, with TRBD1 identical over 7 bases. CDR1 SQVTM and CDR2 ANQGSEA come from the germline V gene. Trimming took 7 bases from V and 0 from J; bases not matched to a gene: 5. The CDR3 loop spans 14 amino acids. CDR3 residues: CSAHDRANTGELFF. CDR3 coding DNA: TGCAGCGCCCACGACAGGGCGAACACCGGGGAGCTGTTTTTT.

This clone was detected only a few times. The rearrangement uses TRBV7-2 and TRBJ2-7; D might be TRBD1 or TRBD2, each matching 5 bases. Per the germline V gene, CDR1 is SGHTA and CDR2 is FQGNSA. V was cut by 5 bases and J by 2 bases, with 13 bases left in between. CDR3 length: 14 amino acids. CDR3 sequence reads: CASSNQGRAYEQYF. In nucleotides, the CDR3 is TGTGCCAGCAGCAATCAGGGACGAGCCTACGAGCAGTACTTC.

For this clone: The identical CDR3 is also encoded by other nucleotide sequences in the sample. Written as DNA, the CDR3 is TGTGCCAGCAGCTTAGGGCCAGGGTCCCAAGAGACCCAGTACTTC. It yields the protein CASSLGPGSQETQYF. The rearrangement links TRBV7-2 to TRBJ2-5, with D perhaps matching TRBD1 (5 bases). The CDR3 is 15 residues long. Between the trimmed V and J ends, which lost 1 base and 1 base, there was a span of 10 bases. Germline V gives CDR1 SGHTA, CDR2 FQGNSA. Using reference TRBV7-2 and TRBJ2-5 for the parts outside the CDR3, the full variable domain is GAGVSQSPSNKVTEKGKDVELRCDPISGHTALYWYRQSLGQGLEFLIYFQGNSAPDKSGLPSDRFSAERTGGSVSTLTIQRTQQEDSAVYLCASSLGPGSQETQYFGPGTRLLVL.

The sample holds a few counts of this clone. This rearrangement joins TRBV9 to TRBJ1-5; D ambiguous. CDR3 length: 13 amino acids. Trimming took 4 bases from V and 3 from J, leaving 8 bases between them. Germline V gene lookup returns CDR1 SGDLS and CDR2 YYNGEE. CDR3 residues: CASSRTANQPQHF. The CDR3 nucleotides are TGTGCCAGCAGCCGCACCGCCAATCAGCCCCAGCATTTT.

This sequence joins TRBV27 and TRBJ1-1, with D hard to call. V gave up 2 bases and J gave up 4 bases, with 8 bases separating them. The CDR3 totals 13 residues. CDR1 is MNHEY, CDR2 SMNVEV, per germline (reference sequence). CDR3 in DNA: TGTGCCAGCAGTTTAGGGCAGAGCACTGAAGCTTTCTTT. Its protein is CASSLGQSTEAFF.

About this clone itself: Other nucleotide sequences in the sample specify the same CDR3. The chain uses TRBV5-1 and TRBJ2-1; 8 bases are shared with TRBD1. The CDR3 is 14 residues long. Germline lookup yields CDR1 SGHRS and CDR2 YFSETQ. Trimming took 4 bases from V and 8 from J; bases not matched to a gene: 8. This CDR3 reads CASSSGTGGDEQFF. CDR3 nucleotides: TGCGCCAGCAGCAGTGGGACAGGTGGCGATGAGCAGTTCTTC.

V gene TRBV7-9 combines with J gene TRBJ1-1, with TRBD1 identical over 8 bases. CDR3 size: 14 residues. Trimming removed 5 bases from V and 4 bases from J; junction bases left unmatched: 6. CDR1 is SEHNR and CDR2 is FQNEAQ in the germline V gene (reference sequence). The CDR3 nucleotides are TGTGCCAGCAGCCAACAGGGGGAGGCCACTGAAGCTTTCTTT. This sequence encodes CASSQQGEATEAFF. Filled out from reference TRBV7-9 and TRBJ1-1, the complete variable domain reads DTGVSQNPRHKITKRGQNVTFRCDPISEHNRLYWYRQTLGQGPEFLTYFQNEAQLEKSRLLSDRFSAERPKGSFSTLEIQRTEQGDSAMYLCASSQQGEATEAFFGQGTRLTVV.

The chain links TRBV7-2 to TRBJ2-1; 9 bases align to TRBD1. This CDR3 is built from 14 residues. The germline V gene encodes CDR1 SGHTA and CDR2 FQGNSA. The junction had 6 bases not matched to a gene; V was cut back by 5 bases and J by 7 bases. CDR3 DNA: TGTGCCAGCAGCCAGGGACAGGGTCTGAATGAGCAGTTCTTC. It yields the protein CASSQGQGLNEQFF.

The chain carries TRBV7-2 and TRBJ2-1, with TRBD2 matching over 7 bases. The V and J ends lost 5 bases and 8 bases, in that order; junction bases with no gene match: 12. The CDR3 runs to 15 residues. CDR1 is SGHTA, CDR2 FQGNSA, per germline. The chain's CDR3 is CASSDLAVLQDEQFF. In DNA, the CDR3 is TGTGCCAGCAGCGACCTAGCGGTACTACAGGATGAGCAGTTCTTC.

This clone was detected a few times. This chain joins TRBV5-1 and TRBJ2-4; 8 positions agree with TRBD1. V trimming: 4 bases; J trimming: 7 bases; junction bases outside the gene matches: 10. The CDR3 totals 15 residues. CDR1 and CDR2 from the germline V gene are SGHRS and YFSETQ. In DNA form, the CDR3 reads TGCGCCAGCAGCATGGGACCCACAGGGGGTAACATTCAGTACTTC. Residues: CASSMGPTGGNIQYF.